This TCR beta chain emerged from a study of tumor-infiltrating lymphocytes in primary liver carcinoma. Study as a whole: Stage T1-T3 N0M0 tumors spanned about 4 to 11 cm. Study outcomes and limitations: Tumor region pairs showed greater overlap than either tumor-adjacent or tumor-blood pairs did.

The CDR3 is 15 residues long. Blood RNA was derived from unsorted whole blood, and germline DNA was extracted too. cDNA specific to TCR beta was made from approximately 0.55 ug of total RNA, with a constant-region primer employed for priming. The TCR beta library was amplified through three nested multiplex PCR rounds in a modified ARM-PCR procedure. TRBV1-TRBV30 forward primers paired with a C-beta reverse primer were used in the first two PCR rounds, which ran around 10 cycles each. Each CDR3 protein is one row after TCRdb ran MiXCR on the multiplex PCR reads. The sample lists hundreds of thousands of distinct CDR3 sequences, approximately 58% occurring once. With respect to this clonotype: Its matching antigen is unknown. The junction differs from germline at one of its ends, possibly a read error.

This receptor was identified in a woman aged 25 to 39 with primary liver carcinoma and hepatitis B virus infection. This rearrangement joins TRBV12-3 or TRBV12-4 to TRBJ1-5; D is possibly TRBD1 (6 bases). Sequencing was performed on peripheral blood. In DNA form, the CDR3 reads TGTGCCAGCAGAATGGGAGGGGGTAGCCATCAGCCCCGGCATTTT. Encoded protein: CASRMGGGSHQPRHF.